The 6 T cell receptor beta chains listed next were all sequenced from one sample in a study of T cell repertoires in cytomegalovirus infection. TCRdb redid the calling of the reads with MiXCR, one entry per CDR3 protein. The sample has 900,000 to 950,000 distinct CDR3 sequences; about a third are singletons. Their recognized antigens are unknown. This sample comprised cultured CD8+ T cells from PBMCs, obtained from culture after CMV antigen stimulation. The receptors come from a human donor in good health (CMV status not recorded). Some clones in this sample may be carry-over from other donors' samples.

There are many counts of this clonotype. V and J are TRBV27 and TRBJ2-3, with 11 bases that match TRBD2. The CDR3 loop spans 19 amino acids. The V and J ends lost 6 bases and 0 bases, in that order; junction bases with no gene match: 14. Germline V gene lookup returns CDR1 MNHEY and CDR2 SMNVEV (reference sequence). The CDR3 DNA follows: TGTGCCAGCAGGCCCTCCGGGACTAGCGGAGCCCCTAGCACAGATACGCAGTATTTT. This sequence encodes CASRPSGTSGAPSTDTQYF.

The J gene is TRBJ1-3, the V gene TRBV6-5; 8 bases align to TRBD1. Germline lookup yields CDR1 MNHEY and CDR2 SVGAGI. The J segment lost 8 bases and the V segment lost 1 base, leaving 13 bases of the junction unmatched. There are 17 residues in the CDR3. The CDR3 is CASSYLWPDRGVDTIYF. The DNA for the CDR3 is TGTGCCAGCAGTTACTTGTGGCCCGACAGGGGTGTAGACACCATATATTTT.

The chain joins TRBV27 to TRBJ2-1, with 9 bases matching TRBD1. The junction had 6 bases not matched to a gene; V was cut back by 6 bases and J by 3 bases. Germline CDR1 and CDR2: MNHEY and SMNVEV (reference sequence). The CDR3 contains 15 residues. The CDR3 sequence is CASRTGQGLYNEQFF. Written as DNA, the CDR3 is TGTGCCAGCAGAACGGGACAGGGCCTCTACAATGAGCAGTTCTTC.

This clonotype came up a few times. The chain is built from TRBV6-1 and TRBJ2-1; tentatively, D is TRBD1 (5 bases). Germline loops: CDR1 MNHNS, CDR2 SASEGT. Trimming left V 4 bases short and J 6 bases short, with 22 bases between. This CDR3 region has 17 residues. CDR3 sequence: CASSGPTETLWGNEQFF. The CDR3 nucleotides read TGTGCCAGCAGTGGTCCGACAGAAACACTCTGGGGCAATGAGCAGTTCTTC.

This clonotype was observed a few times. The V call is TRBV24-1, the J call TRBJ2-2; TRBD1 agrees at 8 bases. Germline V lookup: CDR1 KGHDR, CDR2 SFDVKD. The length of the CDR3 is 16 residues. The V and J ends lost 3 bases and 2 bases, in that order; junction bases with no gene match: 4. This chain's CDR3 is CATSDPQGANTGELFF. CDR3 nucleotides: TGTGCCACCAGTGATCCTCAGGGGGCAAACACCGGGGAGCTGTTTTTT.

For this clonotype: At one end, the junction sequence differs from germline, possibly due to a read error. This chain links TRBV4-1 with TRBJ1-3, with 7 nucleotides matching TRBD1. CDR3 size: 16 residues. Germline CDR1 MGHRA, CDR2 YSYEKL. For the CDR3, the DNA is TGTGCCAGCAGCCACGCCTCCGGGACAGCTGAAAACACCATATATTTT. Protein product: CASSHASGTAENTIYF.